Presented here are 15 T cell receptor beta chains from one specimen sequenced in a study of OX40 agonist ivuxolimab in advanced cancers. Clones were read by immunoSEQ multiplex PCR, and TCRdb kept only the in-frame ones, dropping some. The repertoire has 45,000 to 65,000 clones, roughly four fifths of them found once; the top ten carry roughly 0.69%. Specimen: CD4+ or CD8+ T cells sorted from blood, collected in a trial of the OX40 agonist ivuxolimab. The receptor source for this set is an adult with an advanced solid tumor such as melanoma, head and neck, liver or kidney cancer.

The CDR3 region is CASSWGLANTGELFF. CDR3 DNA: TGCGCCAGCAGCTGGGGACTAGCGAACACCGGGGAGCTGTTTTTT. The genes are TRBV5-1 and TRBJ2-2, with 8 bases identical to TRBD2. The CDR3 extends over 15 amino acids. In germline, CDR1 is SGHRS, CDR2 YFSETQ. J lost 0 bases, V lost 3 bases, and 1 base had no gene match.

This chain connects TRBV5-4 to TRBJ2-3; 9 bases are a match to TRBD1. Trimming cost V 5 bases and J 8 bases; bases outside gene matches: 12. Per germline, CDR1 SGHNT and CDR2 YYREEE (reference sequence). CDR3 length equals 15 residues. DNA for the CDR3: TGTGCCAGCAGACCTCCGGGACAGGGAAGTGGTACGCAGTATTTT. As protein: CASRPPGQGSGTQYF.

V gene TRBV19 combines with J gene TRBJ2-3; 10 positions match TRBD2. Losses at the gene ends were 5 bases for V and 3 bases for J; bases not matched to a gene: 2. The CDR3 contains 14 residues. Germline assignment: CDR1 LNHDA and CDR2 SQIVND (reference sequence). CDR3 in amino acids: CASSAGLATDTQYF. The CDR3 DNA sequence: TGTGCCAGTAGTGCGGGACTAGCGACAGATACGCAGTATTTT.

This clone has only one observation. This sequence joins TRBV5-6 and TRBJ2-3; 15 bases align to TRBD2. With V trimmed by 2 bases and J by 10 bases, 5 bases remained unmatched. The length of the CDR3 is 15 residues. Germline V CDR1 and CDR2: SGHDT, YYEEEE. CDR3 coding DNA: TGTGCCAGCAGCTTACGGACTAGCGGGGGGGCGGCGCAGTATTTT. It is translated as CASSLRTSGGAAQYF. Filled out from reference TRBV5-6 and TRBJ2-3, the complete variable domain reads DAGVTQSPTHLIKTRGQQVTLRCSPKSGHDTVSWYQQALGQGPQFIFQYYEEEERQRGNFPDRFSGHQFPNYSSELNVNALLLGDSALYLCASSLRTSGGAAQYFGPGTRLTVL.

The chain couples TRBV2 to TRBJ2-7, with 9 bases fitting TRBD1. J was trimmed by 0 bases and V by 10 bases; bases with no gene match: 7. The germline V gene encodes CDR1 SNHLY and CDR2 FYNNEI. The CDR3 loop spans 14 amino acids. CDR3 sequence reads: CANKVQGASYEQYF. CDR3 nucleotides: TGTGCCAACAAGGTACAGGGGGCCTCCTACGAGCAGTACTTC.

CDR3 sequence reads: CAISESRGGVDQETQYF. In nucleotides, the CDR3 is TGTGCCATCAGTGAGTCAAGAGGGGGGGTCGACCAAGAGACCCAGTACTTC. This rearrangement joins TRBV10-3 to TRBJ2-5; D is possibly TRBD2 (7 bases). The CDR3 is made up of 17 amino acids. V was shortened by 0 bases and J by 0 bases, with 14 bases between the two germline ends. Germline CDR1 reads ENHRY; CDR2 reads SYGVKD.

The chain has TRBV4-2 and TRBJ2-6, with TRBD1 as a possible D gene (5 bases). This CDR3 contains 16 residues. The V gene lost 0 bases and the J gene lost 1 base, with 7 bases spanning the gap. CDR1 and CDR2 (germline): LGHNA, YNFKEQ. The CDR3 sequence: CASSQDAGSGANVLTF. The CDR3, as DNA: TGTGCCAGCAGCCAAGATGCAGGGTCTGGGGCCAACGTCCTGACTTTC.

The rearrangement joins TRBV11-2 to TRBJ1-5; D is unclear. The CDR3 has 13 amino acids. V lost 5 bases, J lost 3 bases, and 8 bases lay in between. The V gene's germline CDR1 is SGHAT and CDR2 FQNNGV. CDR3 loop: CASSISLNQPQHF. The CDR3 nucleotides read TGTGCCAGCAGCATTAGCCTCAATCAGCCCCAGCATTTT.

The chain employs TRBV2 and TRBJ2-1; D remains ambiguous. The CDR3 covers 13 residues. Deletions cut 7 bases from V and 9 bases from J, with 16 bases between. Germline CDR1 and CDR2: SNHLY and FYNNEI. CDR3 bases: TGTGCCAGCACCTCGGTCAGTTTCGGTGAGCAGTTCTTC. It specifies CASTSVSFGEQFF.

The V and J genes are TRBV10-1 and TRBJ2-6, with D hard to call. V dropped 3 bases and J dropped 6 bases, with 6 bases sitting between them. The CDR3 is 13 residues long. Germline V gene sequence: CDR1 WNHNN, CDR2 SYGVQD (reference sequence). The CDR3 region is CASSDGSANVLTF. Here the CDR3 DNA reads TGCGCCAGCAGTGACGGTTCGGCCAACGTCCTGACTTTC.

This clone showed up just a few times. J is TRBJ2-6 and V is TRBV5-1; D gene unclear. Germline values: CDR1 SGHRS, CDR2 YFSETQ. The V and J ends lost 4 bases and 0 bases respectively, with 5 bases between them. The CDR3 length is 14 residues. Here the CDR3 reads CASSKSSGANVLTF. Here the CDR3 DNA reads TGCGCCAGCAGCAAATCCTCTGGGGCCAACGTCCTGACTTTC.

V is TRBV5-1 and J is TRBJ1-5; D is uncertain. Germline values: CDR1 SGHRS, CDR2 YFSETQ. The CDR3 loop spans 12 amino acids. V lost 6 bases and J 7 bases, leaving 11 bases between the germline ends. CDR3 residues: CASKAPPQPQHF. The CDR3, as DNA: TGCGCCAGCAAGGCACCCCCCCAGCCCCAGCATTTT.

This clone was observed once. The chain employs TRBV15 and TRBJ1-2; D is undetermined. Between the trimmed V and J ends, which lost 3 bases and 2 bases, there was a span of 7 bases. The CDR3 totals 13 residues. CDR1 LNHNV and CDR2 YYDKDF come from the germline V gene (reference sequence). CDR3 sequence: CATSSTRNYGYTF. The CDR3 nucleotides read TGTGCCACCAGCAGTACAAGAAACTATGGCTACACCTTC.

The rearrangement links TRBV7-2 to TRBJ2-3; 7 bases match TRBD1. The junction had 10 bases not matched to a gene; V was cut back by 0 bases and J by 4 bases. Germline V lookup: CDR1 SGHTA, CDR2 FQGNSA. The CDR3 consists of 17 residues. CDR3 bases: TGTGCCAGCAGCTTAGCAGGACGGACAGGCGGCGCAGATACGCAGTATTTT. Its protein is CASSLAGRTGGADTQYF. The variable domain in full, completed from reference TRBV7-2 and TRBJ2-3, reads GAGVSQSPSNKVTEKGKDVELRCDPISGHTALYWYRQSLGQGLEFLIYFQGNSAPDKSGLPSDRFSAERTGGSVSTLTIQRTQQEDSAVYLCASSLAGRTGGADTQYFGPGTRLTVL.

The chain joins TRBV7-2 to TRBJ2-1; D is unresolved. The ends were cut back, 2 bases at V and 0 bases at J, with 11 bases in the middle. This CDR3 contains 16 residues. CDR1 and CDR2 from the germline V gene are SGHTA and FQGNSA. The CDR3 is CASSLSLIHSYNEQFF. The CDR3, as DNA: TGTGCCAGCAGCTTATCACTTATACACTCCTACAATGAGCAGTTCTTC.